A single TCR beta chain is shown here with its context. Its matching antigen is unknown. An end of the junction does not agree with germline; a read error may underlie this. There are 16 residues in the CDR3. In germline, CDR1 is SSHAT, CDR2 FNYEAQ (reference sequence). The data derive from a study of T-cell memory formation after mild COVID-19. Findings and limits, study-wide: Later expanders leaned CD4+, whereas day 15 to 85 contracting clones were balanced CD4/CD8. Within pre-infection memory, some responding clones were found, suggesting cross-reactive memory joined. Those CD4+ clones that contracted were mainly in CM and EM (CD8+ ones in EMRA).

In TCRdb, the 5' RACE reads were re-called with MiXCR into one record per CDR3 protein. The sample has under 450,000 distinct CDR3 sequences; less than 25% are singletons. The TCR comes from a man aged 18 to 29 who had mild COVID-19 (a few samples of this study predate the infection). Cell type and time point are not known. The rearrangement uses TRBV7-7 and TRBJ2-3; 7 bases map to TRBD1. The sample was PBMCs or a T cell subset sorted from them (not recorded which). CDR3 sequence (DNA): TGTGCTAGCAGCAAAACCGGGACAGAGAGCACAGATACGCAGTATTTT. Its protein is CASSKTGTESTDTQYF.